Listed here are 19 T cell receptor beta chains from one sample, sequenced in a study of blood T cell repertoires in COVID-19. Sequencing was performed with immunoSEQ multiplex PCR; in TCRdb, only in-frame clones are kept and a portion is missing. The data hold about 42,000 clones, with under 80% observed a single time. The specimen was peripheral blood. The receptor source for this set is a man aged 80 or over with acute or convalescent COVID-19.

This clone was counted once. The chain is built from TRBV3-1 (or the pseudogene TRBV3-2) and TRBJ1-5; tentatively, D is TRBD1 (5 bases). Germline V gives CDR1 LGHDT, CDR2 YNNKEL (reference sequence). V was shortened by 2 bases and J by 6 bases, with 17 bases between the two germline ends. The CDR3 length is 16 residues. The CDR3 loop reads CASSQNAAGRTQPQHF. The CDR3 coding sequence is TGTGCCAGCAGCCAAAACGCGGCAGGGAGGACTCAGCCCCAGCATTTT.

This clone was observed a few times. The chain recombines TRBV6-2 or TRBV6-3 with TRBJ2-7, with D uncertain. This CDR3 comprises 11 residues. The germline V gene encodes CDR1 MNHEY and CDR2 SVGEGT. V was trimmed by 6 bases and J by 5 bases, leaving 8 bases between them. DNA for the CDR3: TGTGCCAGCAGCCGTATTGACGAGCAGTACTTC. Its protein product is CASSRIDEQYF.

This chain uses TRBV7-8 with TRBJ2-2, with TRBD2 matching over 11 bases. The CDR3 contains 16 residues. CDR1 and CDR2 from the germline V gene are SGHVS and FQNEAQ. Germline trimming cut 5 bases from V and 1 base from J; bases unmatched to any gene: 3. The CDR3 here is CASSPTSGGNTGELFF. The CDR3 nucleotides are TGTGCCAGCAGCCCAACTAGCGGGGGGAACACCGGGGAGCTGTTTTTT. Complete variable domain (other parts from reference TRBV7-8 and TRBJ2-2): GAGVSQSPRYKVAKRGQDVALRCDPISGHVSLFWYQQALGQGPEFLTYFQNEAQLDKSGLPSDRFFAERPEGSVSTLKIQRTQQEDSAVYLCASSPTSGGNTGELFFGEGSRLTVL.

J is TRBJ2-3 and V is TRBV13; a weak D match, TRBD2 (6 bases). The CDR3 consists of 14 residues. Germline V gene sequence: CDR1 PRHDT, CDR2 FYEKMQ (reference sequence). V lost 2 bases, J lost 2 bases, and 8 bases lay in between. CDR3 loop: CASSLRDSTDTQYF. CDR3 coding DNA: TGTGCCAGCAGCTTAAGGGACTCCACAGATACGCAGTATTTT.

The genes are TRBV12-5 and TRBJ2-7; 7 positions agree with TRBD1. The V segment lost 6 bases and the J segment 4 bases; nucleotides outside the gene matches: 9. Germline V gene sequence: CDR1 LGHNT, CDR2 FRNRAP. The CDR3 extends over 14 amino acids. This chain's CDR3 is CASGPISGQYEQYF. The DNA of the CDR3 is TGTGCTAGTGGACCGATATCGGGACAGTACGAGCAGTACTTC. Using reference TRBV12-5 and TRBJ2-7 for the parts outside the CDR3, the full variable domain is DARVTQTPRHKVTEMGQEVTMRCQPILGHNTVFWYRQTMMQGLELLAYFRNRAPLDDSGMPKDRFSAEMPDATLATLKIQPSEPRDSAVYFCASGPISGQYEQYFGPGTRLTVT.

This clone came up a few times. The rearrangement joins TRBV25-1 to TRBJ2-1; D is undetermined. CDR3 length equals 15 residues. The germline V and J ends were trimmed by 0 bases and 5 bases, with 11 bases remaining between them. In germline, CDR1 is MGHDK, CDR2 SYGVNS. CDR3 residues: CASSEYPRSNNEQFF. Here the CDR3 DNA reads TGTGCCAGCAGTGAATACCCCAGGTCCAACAATGAGCAGTTCTTC. The complete variable domain, with remaining parts taken from reference TRBV25-1 and TRBJ2-1, reads EADIYQTPRYLVIGTGKKITLECSQTMGHDKMYWYQQDPGMELHLIHYSYGVNSTEKGDLSSESTVSRIRTEHFPLTLESARPSHTSQYLCASSEYPRSNNEQFFGPGTRLTVL.

The rearrangement uses TRBV10-1 and TRBJ1-1; 7 positions match TRBD1. The CDR3 consists of 15 residues. Germline-derived CDR1 and CDR2 are WNHNN and SYGVQD (reference sequence). V dropped 4 bases and J dropped 4; count of bases not matched to a gene: 9. In DNA form, the CDR3 reads TGCGCCAGCAGTGGGGACAGAGCCCAGGGCACTGAAGCTTTCTTT. Translating gives CASSGDRAQGTEAFF.

The gene calls are TRBV5-1 and TRBJ2-1, with 7 bases fitting TRBD2. The V gene end was trimmed by 4 bases and the J gene end by 5 bases; junction bases not matched to a gene: 12. CDR3 length equals 16 residues. The V gene's germline CDR1 is SGHRS and CDR2 YFSETQ. The DNA for the CDR3 is TGCGCCAGCAGCCCCCTAAACGGACTAGGCAACAATGAGCAGTTCTTC. Translated, it gives CASSPLNGLGNNEQFF.

This clone was seen once. The rearrangement uses TRBV5-1 and TRBJ1-2; 8 bases agree with TRBD1. Germline-derived CDR1 and CDR2 are SGHRS and YFSETQ. The CDR3 runs 14 residues. The ends lost 4 bases at V and 4 bases at J; junction bases unmatched: 6. The CDR3 bases are TGCGCCAGCAGCGGGGGGACAGGAGCCTATGGCTACACCTTC. Translated, it gives CASSGGTGAYGYTF.

The chain recombines TRBV9 with TRBJ2-7, with TRBD1 as a possible D gene (5 bases). CDR3 length: 13 residues. Germline CDR1 SGDLS, CDR2 YYNGEE. V lost 1 base, J lost 6 bases, and 11 bases lay in between. The CDR3 sequence: CASSVTTVTEQYF. CDR3 coding DNA: TGTGCCAGCAGCGTAACGACAGTTACCGAGCAGTACTTC.

This clone appeared a single time. As DNA, the CDR3 is TGCGCCAGCAGCCTGGCCACTAGCGCGAACACCGGGGAGCTGTTTTTT. Translated: CASSLATSANTGELFF. The J gene is TRBJ2-2, the V gene TRBV5-1; 7 bases fit TRBD2. Germline CDR1 SGHRS, CDR2 YFSETQ. V was clipped by 4 bases and J by 0 bases; unmatched bases: 6. This CDR3 is built from 16 residues. Variable domain in full (rest from reference TRBV5-1 and TRBJ2-2): KAGVTQTPRYLIKTRGQQVTLSCSPISGHRSVSWYQQTPGQGLQFLFEYFSETQRNKGNFPGRFSGRQFSNSRSEMNVSTLELGDSALYLCASSLATSANTGELFFGEGSRLTVL.

The J gene is TRBJ2-3, the V gene TRBV10-1; D is unresolved. The CDR3 loop spans 13 amino acids. The V gene lost 7 bases and the J gene lost 2 bases, with 10 bases spanning the gap. Germline assignment: CDR1 WNHNN and CDR2 SYGVQD (reference sequence). The CDR3 here is CASNRGITDTQYF. DNA of the CDR3: TGCGCCAGCAATCGCGGAATCACAGATACGCAGTATTTT.

The J gene is TRBJ2-1, the V gene TRBV5-1; TRBD1 aligns across 10 bases. This CDR3 has 15 amino acids. The trim removed 5 bases at V and 6 bases at J, leaving 8 bases unmatched. Looked up from germline, CDR1 is SGHRS and CDR2 is YFSETQ. The CDR3: CASSPTGTGVNEQFF. Written as DNA, the CDR3 is TGCGCCAGCAGTCCGACCGGGACAGGGGTCAATGAGCAGTTCTTC.

The J gene is TRBJ2-1, the V gene TRBV20-1; D gene ambiguous. V was pared by 2 bases and J by 6 bases, with 5 bases between. The CDR3 has 11 amino acids. Germline CDR1 DFQATT, CDR2 SNEGSKA (reference sequence). The CDR3 is CSARIINEQFF. The CDR3 coding sequence is TGCAGTGCTAGAATTATCAATGAGCAGTTCTTC.

The chain uses TRBV19 and TRBJ2-6, with D perhaps matching TRBD1 (6 bases). Germline assignment: CDR1 LNHDA and CDR2 SQIVND (reference sequence). The CDR3 is made up of 19 amino acids. V dropped 0 bases and J dropped 0 bases, with 15 bases sitting between them. This CDR3 is CASSIDRWTAYSGANVLTF. CDR3 nucleotide sequence: TGTGCCAGTAGTATAGATCGGTGGACAGCCTACTCTGGGGCCAACGTCCTGACTTTC.

The chain links TRBV28 to TRBJ1-5; weak D call: TRBD1 (5 bases). The CDR3 is 18 amino acids. Germline CDR1 and CDR2: MDHEN and SYDVKM. Trimming stripped 3 bases from V and 2 bases from J, with 20 bases between. The CDR3 is CASSFSQGVLGGNQPQHF. CDR3 bases: TGTGCCAGCAGTTTTAGTCAGGGCGTACTTGGCGGCAATCAGCCCCAGCATTTT.

The CDR3 sequence is CASSLRPGQYTGELFF. CDR3 DNA sequence: TGTGCCAGCAGCTTGAGGCCGGGACAGTACACCGGGGAGCTGTTTTTT. The chain recombines TRBV5-5 with TRBJ2-2, with 7 bases identical to TRBD1. Germline V gene data show CDR1 as SGHKS and CDR2 as YYEKEE (reference sequence). This CDR3 is built from 16 residues. The V gene end was trimmed by 1 base and the J gene end by 3 bases; junction bases not matched to a gene: 6.

The genes are TRBV12-2 and TRBJ2-7; TRBD2 was called by the table and not checked on the DNA. TRBV12-2 is a known pseudogene. The CDR3 runs to 13 residues. The CDR3 region has the DNA TGTGCAAGTCGCTCCATCACGGGGGATAAGCAGTACTTC. Amino acid sequence: CASRSITGDKQYF.

This clone was counted a single time. Additional DNA sequences in this sample encode the identical CDR3. The gene calls are TRBV5-4 and TRBJ2-6, with 8 bases matching TRBD1. This CDR3 contains 15 residues. Per the germline V gene, CDR1 is SGHNT and CDR2 is YYREEE (reference sequence). Losses at the gene ends were 2 bases for V and 4 bases for J; bases not matched to a gene: 2. The CDR3: CASSFRGPGANVLTF. CDR3 nucleotide sequence: TGTGCCAGCAGCTTCAGGGGGCCAGGGGCCAACGTCCTGACTTTC. Variable domain in full (rest from reference TRBV5-4 and TRBJ2-6): ETGVTQSPTHLIKTRGQQVTLRCSSQSGHNTVSWYQQALGQGPQFIFQYYREEENGRGNFPPRFSGLQFPNYSSELNVNALELDDSALYLCASSFRGPGANVLTFGAGSRLTVL.